One and the same sample provided the 12 T cell receptor beta chains below, sequenced in a study of blood T cell repertoires in COVID-19. Data came from immunoSEQ multiplex PCR; TCRdb stores just in-frame clones and leaves some out. The sample carries 110,000 to 150,000 clones, 80% recorded once. Sequencing input: peripheral blood. These receptors were collected from a woman aged 45-60 years with acute or convalescent COVID-19.

The chain has TRBV6-2 or TRBV6-3 and TRBJ1-5; D unclear. Germline CDR1 and CDR2: MNHEY and SVGEGT. The CDR3 is 16 amino acids. V shed 8 bases and J shed 0 bases, with 17 bases lying between them. CDR3 nucleotides: TGTGCCAGCGGATACTCTACAGTTAATAGCAATCAGCCCCAGCATTTT. It codes for CASGYSTVNSNQPQHF.

The chain has TRBV6-6 and TRBJ2-2; 8 positions match TRBD1. The CDR3 spans 16 residues. In germline, CDR1 is MNHNY, CDR2 SVGAGI (reference sequence). V trimming: 2 bases; J trimming: 2 bases; junction bases outside the gene matches: 4. CDR3 DNA sequence: TGTGCCAGCAGTTACATGGGACAGGCTAACACCGGGGAGCTGTTTTTT. Protein sequence: CASSYMGQANTGELFF.

The rearrangement links TRBV30 to TRBJ1-2, with 9 bases fitting TRBD1. From germline, CDR1 is GTSNPN and CDR2 SVGIG (reference sequence). The J segment lost 5 bases and the V segment lost 0 bases, leaving 13 bases of the junction unmatched. The CDR3 loop spans 17 amino acids. CDR3 residues: CAWSVKGTGTTTYGYTF. The CDR3, as DNA: TGTGCCTGGAGTGTGAAAGGGACAGGGACTACTACTTATGGCTACACCTTC.

The rearrangement uses TRBV28 and TRBJ1-2, with 9 bases aligning to TRBD1. CDR3 length equals 15 residues. Germline V gene sequence: CDR1 MDHEN, CDR2 SYDVKM. V lost 2 bases to trimming and J lost 5 bases; unmatched junction nucleotides: 6. The DNA for the CDR3 is TGTGCCAGCAGTTTAGCCCCGGGACAGGGTTATGGCTACACCTTC. It encodes CASSLAPGQGYGYTF.

On this clone: The sample has other DNA sequences that encode this CDR3 too. The V call is TRBV18, the J call TRBJ1-1; 9 nucleotides line up with TRBD1. The CDR3 extends over 14 amino acids. J was trimmed by 5 bases and V by 6 bases; bases with no gene match: 7. CDR1 and CDR2 (germline): KGHSH, LQKENI. CDR3 bases: TGTGCCAGCTCTCAGGGACAGGGAAGTACTGAAGCTTTCTTT. Translation: CASSQGQGSTEAFF.

The table lists this clone with a count of one. In the same sample, other DNA sequences code for this CDR3. The chain carries TRBV9 and TRBJ2-3; possibly TRBD2 for D (5 bases). CDR1 and CDR2 (germline): SGDLS, YYNGEE. The CDR3 has 15 residues. Trimming took 2 bases from V and 2 from J, leaving 12 bases between them. CDR3 bases: TGTGCCAGCAGCGTTGAAGGCGGGTTCACAGATACGCAGTATTTT. Residues: CASSVEGGFTDTQYF. Full variable domain (missing parts from reference TRBV9 and TRBJ2-3): DSGVTQTPKHLITATGQRVTLRCSPRSGDLSVYWYQQSLDQGLQFLIQYYNGEERAKGNILERFSAQQFPDLHSELNLSSLELGDSALYFCASSVEGGFTDTQYFGPGTRLTVL.

V is TRBV4-3 and J is TRBJ2-2; no clear D. V was pared by 1 base and J by 7 bases, with 13 bases between. Germline CDR1 is LGHNA and CDR2 is YSLEER. The length of the CDR3 is 15 residues. The CDR3 coding sequence is TGCGCCAGCAGCCAAGTGGGCGATCTCGACGGGGAGCTGTTTTTT. Amino acid sequence: CASSQVGDLDGELFF.

V gene TRBV27 combines with J gene TRBJ1-1, with TRBD1 as a possible D gene (5 bases). Germline-derived CDR1 and CDR2 are MNHEY and SMNVEV (reference sequence). V shed 5 bases and J shed 7 bases, with 14 bases lying between them. The CDR3 consists of 13 residues. DNA for the CDR3: TGTGCCAGCAGTACCCCTTGGGGGGATGAAGCTTTCTTT. Its translation: CASSTPWGDEAFF.

The CDR3 loop is CASSSQAKETQYF. DNA of the CDR3: TGTGCCAGCAGCAGTCAGGCCAAGGAGACCCAGTACTTC. The chain employs TRBV21-1 and TRBJ2-5; the table's TRBD1 call for D was not verified on the DNA. TRBV21-1 is tagged as a pseudogene. The CDR3 extends over 13 amino acids.

DNA for the CDR3: TGTGCCAGTAGTCGGACAGGCTATAGCAATCAGCCCCAGCATTTT. Translating gives CASSRTGYSNQPQHF. The V call is TRBV19, the J call TRBJ1-5; 7 bases match TRBD1. Looked up from germline, CDR1 is LNHDA and CDR2 is SQIVND (reference sequence). After removal of 5 bases from V and 0 bases from J, the junction contained 4 bases not matched to a gene. The CDR3 totals 15 residues.

On this clone: At the DNA level, this CDR3 is encoded by other sequences in the same sample as well. The chain has TRBV7-3 and TRBJ1-2; possible D gene TRBD1, 5 bases. The V gene's germline CDR1 is SGHTA and CDR2 FQGTGA. The CDR3 sequence is 13 residues long. V lost 2 bases, J lost 4 bases, and 8 bases lay in between. In nucleotides, the CDR3 is TGTGCCAGCAGCTTACAGGGTGGCTATGGCTACACCTTC. This gives the protein CASSLQGGYGYTF.

V is TRBV21-1 and J is TRBJ1-2; TRBD1 is the table's D call and was not checked against the DNA. TRBV21-1 is described as a pseudogene. The CDR3 length is 15 residues. The CDR3 DNA sequence: TGTGCCAGCAGCTGGTACAGGGGGCAGAACTATGGCTACACCTTC. It encodes CASSWYRGQNYGYTF.